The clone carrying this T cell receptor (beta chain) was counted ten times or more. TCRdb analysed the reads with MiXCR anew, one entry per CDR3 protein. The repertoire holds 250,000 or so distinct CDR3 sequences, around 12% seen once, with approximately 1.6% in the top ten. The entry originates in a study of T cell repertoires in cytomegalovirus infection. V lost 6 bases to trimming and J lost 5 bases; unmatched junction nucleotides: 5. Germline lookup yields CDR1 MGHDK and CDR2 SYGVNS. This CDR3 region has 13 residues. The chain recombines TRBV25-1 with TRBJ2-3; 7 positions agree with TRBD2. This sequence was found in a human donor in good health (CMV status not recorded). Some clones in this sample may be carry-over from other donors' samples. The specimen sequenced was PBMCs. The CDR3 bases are TGTGCCAGCAGCCCTCGGGGGGAAGATACGCAGTATTTT. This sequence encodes CASSPRGEDTQYF.